This TCR beta chain is from a study of blood T cells in healthy people across ages. V lost 5 bases to trimming and J lost 3 bases, with 17 bases between them. The CDR3 has 15 amino acids. The second PCR ran about 6 to 12 cycles with a sample-barcoded 5' primer and J-beta primers. MiXCR, run by TCRdb on the 5' RACE reads, gives a single entry per CDR3 protein. The table includes over 750,000 distinct CDR3 sequences, about 25% detected once. Another study also made use of these data, one on T cells of mothers and their children.

This chain links TRBV12-3 or TRBV12-4 with TRBJ2-7; the D gene is possibly TRBD2 (5 bases). What was sequenced was blood. The receptor's source is a boy between 10 and 17 years old in good health. This chain's CDR3 is CASSPAGLRYYEQYF. The CDR3 DNA is TGTGCCAGCAGTCCCGCGGGCTTGCGGTACTACGAGCAGTACTTC.